The present T cell receptor (beta chain) was sequenced within a study of CD8+ T cells in alopecia areata. Study results and limitations: Researchers report lesional scalp, most notably alopecia totalis/universalis, outstripped normal scalp in clonality. Normal skin's resident alphabeta T cells are also sequenced in scalp samples.

Investigators isolated RNA and reverse transcribed it into cDNA to act as the sequencing template. Some clones are missing from TCRdb's copy, which holds only in-frame ones; the method was immunoSEQ multiplex PCR. The data show 50,000 to 70,000 clones, around 40% seen once. CDR3 size: 16 residues. CDR1 is MGHRA and CDR2 is YSYEKL in the germline V gene. V shed 3 bases and J shed 2 bases, with 16 bases lying between them. This clone has more than one count but fewer than ten. The antigen remains undetermined. As part of sample collection, lesional scalp punch biopsies and peripheral blood were taken from alopecia areata patients.

The rearrangement uses TRBV4-1 and TRBJ1-1, with a weak D call TRBD1 (5 bases). The TCR sequence derives from a human donor with alopecia areata. Sequencing used NKG2D-low CD8+ T cells sorted from blood. The CDR3 spells CASSQAPVGGNTEAFF. The CDR3, as DNA: TGCGCCAGCAGCCAGGCCCCAGTGGGGGGAAACACTGAAGCTTTCTTT.